This T cell receptor beta chain was sequenced during a study of Graves' ophthalmopathy and Graves' hyperthyroidism listed by TCRdb under 2018. For context, the study as a whole: Hyperthyroidism was considered stable if no progression to ophthalmopathy occurred within 18 months of follow-up. TCR beta repertoire signatures were used to distinguish Graves' ophthalmopathy from Graves' hyperthyroidism and to predict progression to ophthalmopathy. In total, around 140 blood samples were TCR-sequenced: some 43 ophthalmopathy, some 72 hyperthyroidism and some 17 hyperthyroidism-to-ophthalmopathy patients. A discovery set of about a hundred patients (around 44 ophthalmopathy, approximately 58 stable hyperthyroidism) was enrolled to explore V-J signatures distinguishing ophthalmopathy from hyperthyroidism. An independent validation cohort was composed of 18 to 20 hyperthyroidism patients and about 16 patients who later progressed from hyperthyroidism to ophthalmopathy. T-cell repertoires of thyroid tissue and blood were compared in several hyperthyroidism patients. Following sample collection, hyperthyroidism patients were given methimazole at a starting dose of 30 mg daily, and ophthalmopathy patients were given high-dose intravenous methylprednisolone. The investigation overall reported the following: Sample size was not predetermined statistically, and investigators were not blinded to group allocation. Most of the expanded thyroid clonotypes with a frequency above 0.001 were also detected in blood, and it was suggested that the thyroid immune response may be reflected by blood repertoires. In validation, the model predicted ophthalmopathy progression with 55% to 71% sensitivity and less than 80% specificity; some 13 predicted patients were CT-confirmed with GO in a median of approximately six months. Ophthalmopathy was separated from stable hyperthyroidism by the 13-signature model with 87.88% sensitivity and roughly 82% specificity in cross-validation and with 80%/75% in the test set.

Hyperthyroidism patients were newly diagnosed, with disease duration under 2 months, and aged 18 to 65 years. Anyone with other autoimmune diseases, uncontrolled infections, pregnancy or lactation was excluded from the study. Diagnosis relied on clinical symptoms, serum thyroxine, TRAb, thyroid ultrasound and orbital computed tomography. Total RNA was extracted with Trizol reagent and quality-checked on an Agilent 2100 Bioanalyzer. The CDR3 spans 15 residues, from the cysteine through the phenylalanine. The CDR3 DNA has 45 bases and is translated from base 1. CDR1 and CDR2 (ENHRY, SYGVKD) derive from the germline V gene. V and J are trimmed by 6 bases and 5 bases, and the gene matches miss 5 bases of the junction. With respect to this clonotype: Its cognate antigen has yet to be identified. A much larger clonotype is one base distant, so this may be a read error.

TCR beta CDR3 regions were amplified from RNA transcripts for repertoire sequencing. HTBI primers and the Qiagen OneStep RT-PCR kit were used in a first-round RT-PCR, which was followed by a second-round multiplex PCR, size selection and purification. Sequencing of the libraries was carried out on an Illumina HiSeq2000 in paired-end mode with 100 bp reads. The paper's processing steps were these. SOAPnuke was used for read processing, and reads with adapters, uncalled bases, a mean Phred below 15, or no exact constant-primer or identifier match were discarded. COPE v1.2.5 was used to merge the high-quality paired reads. Each unique nucleotide sequence was defined as a clonotype, and clonotypes were aligned to IMGT TRB V, D and J references with MiTCR v1.1. The analysis was limited to V-J combinations with a frequency above 0.0001, which together covered more than 98% of repertoires. For each V-J combination, a TCR clonal expansion and chaos score was defined as F50 clonal expansion divided by the chaos observed in the TCRdist matrix. Welch's t-statistics and random forest were used to reduce features to 13 V-J combinations, which were fed into a naive Bayes classifier. The similarity between thyroid and blood repertoires was quantified using the Morisita-Horn index. The public reads were reprocessed in TCRdb via fastp at Q25 and MiXCR, keeping in-frame beta chains. Each entry is one CDR3 protein sequence, shown with its most common DNA and genes. In this record, the V and J calls reflect TCRdb's handling and not the investigators' own analysis. This sample holds a few hundred thousand distinct CDR3 sequences; under 45% were observed only once. The top ten hold around 4% of the sample.

This chain is built from TRBV10-3 and TRBJ1-6; 9 bases in the junction line up with TRBD1. The sequence came from an adult man with Graves' hyperthyroidism. Input material: peripheral blood or thyroid tissue (not recorded which). The CDR3: CAIRRGTGNNSPLHF. Here is the DNA: TGTGCCATCAGACGAGGGACAGGGAATAATTCACCCCTCCACTTT.